This T cell receptor (beta chain) originates from a study of T-cell memory formation after mild COVID-19. UMIs and sample barcodes were carried by the TCR alpha and TCR beta cDNA libraries that 5'RACE produced using constant-segment primers. TCRdb itself ran the 5' RACE reads through MiXCR, one entry per CDR3 protein. This sample has under 400,000 distinct CDR3 sequences; around 28% occur once, and the top ten carry approximately 15%. About this clonotype: As yet, its antigen is unknown.

Study conclusions and caveats: Chiefly within CM and EM were the contracting CD4+ clones; CD8+ ones were within EMRA. Cross-reactive memory appears to have joined, as suggested by some responding clones showing up in pre-infection memory. Day 37-peaking second-wave clones had unconfirmed SARS-CoV-2 specificity.

V was trimmed by 4 bases and J by 8 bases, leaving 15 bases between them. Germline-derived CDR1 and CDR2 are SEHNR and FQNEAQ (reference sequence). CDR3 length: 15 residues. This receptor was taken from an adult woman who had mild COVID-19 (a few samples of this study predate the infection). Cell type and time point are not known. This chain joins TRBV7-9 and TRBJ1-6; D may be TRBD1 (6 bases). Source material: PBMCs or a T cell subset sorted from them (not recorded which). The CDR3 region has the DNA TGTGCCAGCAGCTCACAGGACAGTTTAGATTCACCCCTCCACTTT. It is translated as CASSSQDSLDSPLHF.